Shown below are 29 T cell receptor beta chains from a single sample sequenced in a study of blood T cell repertoires in COVID-19 (dated by TCRdb to 2018 to 2021). Libraries were constructed by the immunoSEQ multiplex PCR assay. Entries here come from immuneACCESS through TCRdb and include only in-frame sequences with V and J called. Some clones fail to appear in such tables; in the studies checked, an unresolved V gene covers under half of the shortfall, and the cause of the remainder is unknown. The sample data list approximately 240,000 clones, and around 82% of these were observed just once. Jointly, the top ten make up around 3.1% of the sample. The source material was peripheral blood. Receptors were obtained from a young woman who had recovered from COVID-19.

V gene TRBV24-1 combines with J gene TRBJ1-2; TRBD1 is a possible D gene (6 bases). Germline CDR1 and CDR2: KGHDR and SFDVKD. Trimming shortened V by 1 base and J by 8 bases, and 13 bases separated the two germline ends. This CDR3 is 14 amino acids long. The CDR3 spells CATSDLTRGRGYTF. CDR3 bases: TGTGCCACCAGTGATTTAACCAGGGGAAGGGGCTACACCTTC.

This sequence joins TRBV5-8 and TRBJ2-2, with a weak D call TRBD1 (6 bases). Trimming shortened V by 3 bases and J by 7 bases, and 10 bases separated the two germline ends. This CDR3 contains 13 residues. Germline V CDR1 and CDR2: SGHTS, YDEGEE. The CDR3 coding sequence is TGTGCCAGCAGCTCCTACAGGGTCGGGGAGCTGTTTTTT. As protein: CASSSYRVGELFF.

The chain is built from TRBV7-6 and TRBJ2-7; D possibly corresponds to TRBD1 (5 bases). V lost 0 bases, J lost 7 bases, and 10 bases lay in between. The CDR3 totals 13 residues. Germline CDR1 reads SGHVS; CDR2 reads FNYEAQ. The chain's CDR3 is CASSLATKGEQYF. CDR3 in DNA: TGTGCCAGCAGCTTAGCTACGAAGGGGGAGCAGTACTTC.

The CDR3 sequence is CASSEARTENTEAFF. The CDR3 DNA follows: TGTGCCAGCAGTGAAGCGCGAACAGAGAACACTGAAGCTTTCTTT. The V and J genes are TRBV2 and TRBJ1-1, with D uncertain. V was clipped by 0 bases and J by 1 base, with 9 bases between them. There are 15 residues in the CDR3. The V gene's germline CDR1 is SNHLY and CDR2 FYNNEI. The full variable domain, with the rest looked up from reference TRBV2 and TRBJ1-1, is EPEVTQTPSHQVTQMGQEVILRCVPISNHLYFYWYRQILGQKVEFLVSFYNNEISEKSEIFDDQFSVERPDGSNFTLKIRSTKLEDSAMYFCASSEARTENTEAFFGQGTRLTVV.

The chain is built from TRBV3-1 (or the pseudogene TRBV3-2) and TRBJ1-1; perhaps TRBD1 as D (6 bases). CDR1 is LGHDT and CDR2 is YNNKEL in the germline V gene (reference sequence). V dropped 2 bases and J dropped 5 bases, with 12 bases sitting between them. The CDR3 length is 14 residues. The CDR3 region has the DNA TGTGCCAGCAGCCAACGAGGGGGTCGGACTGAAGCTTTCTTT. Its protein product is CASSQRGGRTEAFF.

This clone was recorded only once. The chain links TRBV6-5 to TRBJ1-1, with D possibly TRBD1 on 6 matching bases. V dropped 5 bases and J dropped 8 bases, with 12 bases sitting between them. Germline V lookup: CDR1 MNHEY, CDR2 SVGAGI. This CDR3 spans 12 amino acids. In DNA form, the CDR3 reads TGTGCCAGCAGTACCACCGGGACAGAAGCTTTCTTT. Translating gives CASSTTGTEAFF.

The chain recombines TRBV7-3 with TRBJ1-5; no firm D call. Germline assignment: CDR1 SGHTA and CDR2 FQGTGA. Trimming took 1 base from V and 10 from J, leaving 20 bases between them. The CDR3 is 16 residues long. Written as DNA, the CDR3 is TGTGCCAGCAGCTTAATCACAGTCAACATCCCCTATCCCCAGCATTTT. This codes for CASSLITVNIPYPQHF.

This clone showed up just once. The rearrangement joins TRBV5-1 to TRBJ2-1; 7 bases match TRBD1. The CDR3 sequence is 13 residues long. J lost 5 bases, V lost 4 bases, and 3 bases had no gene match. Germline V CDR1 and CDR2: SGHRS, YFSETQ. The CDR3 nucleotides read TGCGCCAGCAGCGAGGGACAGAACAATGAGCAGTTCTTC. Protein: CASSEGQNNEQFF.

The DNA for the CDR3 is TGTGCCAGCAGCCCGACAGGGGCCCCAAATCAGCCCCAGCATTTT. Protein sequence: CASSPTGAPNQPQHF. V and J are TRBV28 and TRBJ1-5; 8 bases are shared with TRBD1. The CDR3 has 15 residues. Trimming took 6 bases from V and 4 from J; bases not matched to a gene: 8. The germline V gene has CDR1 MDHEN and CDR2 SYDVKM. Full variable domain (missing parts from reference TRBV28 and TRBJ1-5): DVKVTQSSRYLVKRTGEKVFLECVQDMDHENMFWYRQDPGLGLRLIYFSYDVKMKEKGDIPEGYSVSREKKERFSLILESASTNQTSMYLCASSPTGAPNQPQHFGDGTRLSIL.

Concerning this clone itself: One end of the junction does not line up with germline, which may come from a read error. V is TRBV25-1 and J is TRBJ2-1; TRBD1 matches 12 bases. The CDR3 sequence is 15 residues long. The germline V gene encodes CDR1 MGHDK and CDR2 SYGVNS. DNA for the CDR3: TGTGCCAGCAGTGAAGGGACAGGGGGCTACCATGAGCAGTTCTTC. It codes for CASSEGTGGYHEQFF.

The chain recombines TRBV19 with TRBJ2-7; a possible D gene is TRBD2 (5 bases). The germline V and J ends were trimmed by 4 bases and 2 bases, with 18 bases remaining between them. There are 16 residues in the CDR3. Germline CDR1 is LNHDA and CDR2 is SQIVND (reference sequence). The CDR3: CASSRASSGMPYEQYF. The CDR3 nucleotides are TGTGCCAGTAGTAGGGCCTCCAGCGGAATGCCCTACGAGCAGTACTTC.

CDR3 bases: TGTGCCAGCAGCTTACAGCGGGGGTTGGCCTACGAGCAGTACTTC. It encodes CASSLQRGLAYEQYF. The chain links TRBV7-2 to TRBJ2-7, with 8 bases that match TRBD2. V lost 2 bases and J lost 2; bases outside the gene matches: 5. Per the germline V gene, CDR1 is SGHTA and CDR2 is FQGNSA. There are 15 residues in the CDR3.

V is TRBV11-3 and J is TRBJ1-1; D perhaps matches TRBD1 (6 bases). The CDR3 extends over 15 amino acids. V lost 0 bases and J 7 bases, leaving 15 bases between the germline ends. Germline V gives CDR1 SGHNT, CDR2 YENEEA. CDR3 protein: CASSLEFRGAGEAFF. CDR3 in DNA: TGTGCCAGCAGCTTAGAGTTCAGGGGCGCGGGTGAAGCTTTCTTT.

This clone has a handful of counts. The chain recombines TRBV2 with TRBJ2-7; 9 bases map to TRBD1. The J segment lost 5 bases and the V segment lost 7 bases, leaving 9 bases of the junction unmatched. The CDR3 spans 14 residues. CDR1 and CDR2 from the germline V gene are SNHLY and FYNNEI. The CDR3 sequence is CASTKNRGRNEQYF. DNA of the CDR3: TGTGCCAGCACTAAGAACAGGGGGCGAAACGAGCAGTACTTC. The full variable domain, with the rest looked up from reference TRBV2 and TRBJ2-7, is EPEVTQTPSHQVTQMGQEVILRCVPISNHLYFYWYRQILGQKVEFLVSFYNNEISEKSEIFDDQFSVERPDGSNFTLKIRSTKLEDSAMYFCASTKNRGRNEQYFGPGTRLTVT.

A few counts support this clone. The V and J genes are TRBV30 and TRBJ2-5; no clear D. The CDR3 runs 12 residues. V was pared by 1 base and J by 5 bases, with 8 bases between. Per the germline V gene, CDR1 is GTSNPN and CDR2 is SVGIG (reference sequence). The CDR3 is CAWSEARETQYF. CDR3 DNA: TGTGCCTGGAGTGAGGCCAGGGAGACCCAGTACTTC.

This clone appeared a few times. This chain links TRBV28 with TRBJ1-4; D is uncertain. With 4 bases removed from V and 7 bases from J, the gap between germline ends came to 7 bases. Germline CDR1 MDHEN, CDR2 SYDVKM. The CDR3 consists of 12 residues. CDR3 sequence (DNA): TGTGCCAGCAGTTCCCTCGTTGAAAAACTGTTTTTT. Amino acids: CASSSLVEKLFF.

The CDR3 loop is CASRTSMRGGNTEAFF. DNA of the CDR3: TGTGCCAGCAGAACCTCGATGAGGGGAGGCAACACTGAAGCTTTCTTT. V and J are TRBV6-6 and TRBJ1-1; maybe TRBD1 (5 bases). CDR3 length equals 16 residues. CDR1 and CDR2 from the germline V gene are MNHNY and SVGAGI (reference sequence). Trimming took 6 bases from V and 2 from J, leaving 19 bases between them.

The V call is TRBV6-6, the J call TRBJ2-5; 8 nucleotides align to TRBD2. This CDR3 has 13 residues. Germline-derived CDR1 and CDR2 are MNHNY and SVGAGI (reference sequence). Trimming cost V 8 bases and J 4 bases; bases outside gene matches: 6. CDR3 coding DNA: TGTGCCAGCGCTTATCGGGGGGGAGAGACCCAGTACTTC. Translated: CASAYRGGETQYF.

This clone was seen only a few times. The V and J genes are TRBV12-3 or TRBV12-4 and TRBJ1-2; D gene ambiguous. Trimming shortened V by 1 base and J by 3 bases, and 6 bases separated the two germline ends. CDR3 length equals 13 residues. The CDR3 bases are TGTGCCAGCAGTTTAGGTACGGACTATGGCTACACCTTC. Its protein product is CASSLGTDYGYTF.

Here the CDR3 reads CASSHFPGTRNEQFF. The CDR3 DNA is TGTGCCAGCAGCCACTTCCCCGGGACAAGAAATGAGCAGTTCTTC. The chain couples TRBV3-1 (or the pseudogene TRBV3-2) to TRBJ2-1, with D possibly TRBD1 on 6 matching bases. V was trimmed by 3 bases and J by 7 bases, leaving 16 bases between them. This CDR3 has 15 residues. Germline loops: CDR1 LGHDT, CDR2 YNNKEL (reference sequence).

This chain links TRBV27 with TRBJ1-6; 7 positions match TRBD1. The CDR3 sequence is 16 residues long. V lost 5 bases to trimming and J lost 3 bases; unmatched junction nucleotides: 7. Germline CDR1 MNHEY, CDR2 SMNVEV (reference sequence). The DNA of the CDR3 is TGTGCCAGCAGTCAAACAGGGGACCTCTATAATTCACCCCTCCACTTT. This sequence encodes CASSQTGDLYNSPLHF.

The CDR3 DNA reads TGTGCCAGCAGCGTCAGTTGGGAGGGCCAGGAGACCCAGTACTTC. Translating it yields CASSVSWEGQETQYF. The chain links TRBV9 to TRBJ2-5, with 7 positions matching TRBD2. Per the germline V gene, CDR1 is SGDLS and CDR2 is YYNGEE. After removal of 2 bases from V and 5 bases from J, the junction contained 9 bases not matched to a gene. CDR3 size: 15 residues.

V usage is TRBV7-2 and J usage is TRBJ1-5; a weak D match, TRBD1 (6 bases). V dropped 5 bases and J dropped 0 bases, with 11 bases sitting between them. The CDR3 is made up of 15 amino acids. Germline V gene lookup returns CDR1 SGHTA and CDR2 FQGNSA. CDR3 in amino acids: CASSLGHHSNQPQHF. Written as DNA, the CDR3 is TGTGCCAGCAGCCTGGGACACCATAGCAATCAGCCCCAGCATTTT.

The chain recombines TRBV5-5 with TRBJ2-7; TRBD1 might be the D (5 bases). This CDR3 is 17 amino acids long. V was cut by 3 bases and J by 0 bases, with 19 bases left in between. Germline V gene lookup returns CDR1 SGHKS and CDR2 YYEKEE (reference sequence). The CDR3 nucleotides read TGTGCCAGCAGCTCCAAAATCACAGGACGGCTCTCCTACGAGCAGTACTTC. It yields the protein CASSSKITGRLSYEQYF. Filled out from reference TRBV5-5 and TRBJ2-7, the complete variable domain reads DAGVTQSPTHLIKTRGQQVTLRCSPISGHKSVSWYQQVLGQGPQFIFQYYEKEERGRGNFPDRFSARQFPNYSSELNVNALLLGDSALYLCASSSKITGRLSYEQYFGPGTRLTVT.

The chain links TRBV11-1 to TRBJ2-7; no definite D call. The V end was cut by 6 bases, the J end by 5 bases, with 8 bases between. CDR1 SGHAT and CDR2 FQDESV come from the germline V gene (reference sequence). The CDR3 spans 11 residues. In DNA form, the CDR3 reads TGTGCCAGCAGTCATTCAAACGAGCAGTACTTC. It is translated as CASSHSNEQYF.

This clone came up a few times. This chain uses TRBV6-5 with TRBJ1-5; D is ambiguous. Germline-derived CDR1 and CDR2 are MNHEY and SVGAGI. CDR3 length: 14 amino acids. V was trimmed by 6 bases and J by 2 bases, leaving 11 bases between them. The CDR3 DNA sequence: TGTGCCAGCAGGATAACGGGAGGCAATCAGCCCCAGCATTTT. Protein: CASRITGGNQPQHF.

The chain recombines TRBV5-1 with TRBJ1-2, with TRBD1 matching 10 bases. Germline V gene lookup returns CDR1 SGHRS and CDR2 YFSETQ. After removal of 4 bases from V and 7 bases from J, the junction contained 4 bases not matched to a gene. The CDR3 consists of 13 residues. CDR3 nucleotides: TGCGCCAGCAGCCCCGGGACAGGGGTTGGCTACACCTTC. This encodes CASSPGTGVGYTF.

The rearrangement uses TRBV3-1 (or the pseudogene TRBV3-2) and TRBJ1-2; 8 bases are a match to TRBD1. The CDR3 length is 14 residues. V lost 3 bases, J lost 2 bases, and 2 bases stayed unmatched. Germline V CDR1 and CDR2: LGHDT, YNNKEL (reference sequence). The CDR3 loop is CASSHGTGNYGYTF. DNA of the CDR3: TGTGCCAGCAGCCACGGGACAGGCAACTATGGCTACACCTTC.

CDR3 residues: CASSPGQSANYGYTF. For the CDR3, the DNA is TGTGCCAGCAGCCCGGGACAGTCAGCTAACTATGGCTACACCTTC. The chain couples TRBV27 to TRBJ1-2; 7 bases map to TRBD1. Germline V lookup: CDR1 MNHEY, CDR2 SMNVEV (reference sequence). This CDR3 region has 15 residues. The ends lost 6 bases at V and 0 bases at J; junction bases unmatched: 7.